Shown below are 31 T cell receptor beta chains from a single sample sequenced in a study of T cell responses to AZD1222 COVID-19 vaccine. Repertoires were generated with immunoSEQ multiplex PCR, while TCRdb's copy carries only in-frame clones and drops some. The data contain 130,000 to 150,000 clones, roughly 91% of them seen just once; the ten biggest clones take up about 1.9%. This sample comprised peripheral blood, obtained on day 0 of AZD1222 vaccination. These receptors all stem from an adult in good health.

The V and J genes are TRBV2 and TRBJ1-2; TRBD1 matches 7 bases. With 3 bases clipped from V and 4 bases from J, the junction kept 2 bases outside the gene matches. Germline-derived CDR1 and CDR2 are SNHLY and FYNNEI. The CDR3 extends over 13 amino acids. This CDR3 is CASSETGSYGYTF. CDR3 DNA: TGTGCCAGCAGTGAGACAGGGTCCTATGGCTACACCTTC.

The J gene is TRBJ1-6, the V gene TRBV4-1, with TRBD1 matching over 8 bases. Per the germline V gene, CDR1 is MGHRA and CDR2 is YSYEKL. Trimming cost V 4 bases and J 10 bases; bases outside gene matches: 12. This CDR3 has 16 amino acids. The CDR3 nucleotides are TGCGCCAGCAGCCCGACGCCGGACAGGGTTCAATCACCCCTCCACTTT. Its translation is CASSPTPDRVQSPLHF.

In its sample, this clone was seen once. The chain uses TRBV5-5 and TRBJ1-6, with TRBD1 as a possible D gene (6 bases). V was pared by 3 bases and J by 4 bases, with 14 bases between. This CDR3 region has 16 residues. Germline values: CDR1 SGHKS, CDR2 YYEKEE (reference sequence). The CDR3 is CASSSNRGQYNSPLHF. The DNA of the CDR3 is TGTGCCAGCAGCTCGAACCGAGGACAGTATAATTCACCCCTCCACTTT.

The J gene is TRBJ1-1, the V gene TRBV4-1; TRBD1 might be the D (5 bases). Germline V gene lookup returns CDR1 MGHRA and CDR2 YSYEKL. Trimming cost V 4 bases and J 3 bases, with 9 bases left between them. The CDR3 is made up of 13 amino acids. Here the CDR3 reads CASSPPGYTEAFF. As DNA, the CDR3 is TGCGCCAGCAGCCCTCCAGGGTACACTGAAGCTTTCTTT.

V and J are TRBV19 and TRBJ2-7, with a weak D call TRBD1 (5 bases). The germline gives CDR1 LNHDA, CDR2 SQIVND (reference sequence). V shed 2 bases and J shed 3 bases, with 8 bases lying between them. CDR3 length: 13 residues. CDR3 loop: CASSIQGFYEQYF. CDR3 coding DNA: TGTGCCAGTAGTATACAGGGTTTCTACGAGCAGTACTTC. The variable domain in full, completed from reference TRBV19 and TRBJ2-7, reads DGGITQSPKYLFRKEGQNVTLSCEQNLNHDAMYWYRQDPGQGLRLIYYSQIVNDFQKGDIAEGYSVSREKKESFPLTVTSAQKNPTAFYLCASSIQGFYEQYFGPGTRLTVT.

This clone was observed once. The CDR3 nucleotides are TGTGCCTGGACGTCAGGGTCTACTAATGAAAAACTGTTTTTT. Its translation is CAWTSGSTNEKLFF. This chain joins TRBV30 and TRBJ1-4; a possible D gene is TRBD1 (5 bases). Germline CDR1 reads GTSNPN; CDR2 reads SVGIG (reference sequence). The CDR3 runs to 14 residues. The V end was cut by 4 bases, the J end by 2 bases, with 11 bases between. The entire variable domain, with the rest obtained from reference TRBV30 and TRBJ1-4, is as follows: SQTIHQWPATLVQPVGSPLSLECTVEGTSNPNLYWYRQAAGRGLQLLFYSVGIGQISSEVPQNLSASRPQDRQFILSSKKLLLSDSGFYLCAWTSGSTNEKLFFGSGTQLSVL.

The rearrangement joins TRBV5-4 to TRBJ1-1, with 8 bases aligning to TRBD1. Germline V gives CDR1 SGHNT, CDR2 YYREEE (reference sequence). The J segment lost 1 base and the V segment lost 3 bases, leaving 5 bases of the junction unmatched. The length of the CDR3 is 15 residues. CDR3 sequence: CASSYRTGTNTEAFF. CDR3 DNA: TGTGCCAGCAGCTACCGGACAGGGACGAACACTGAAGCTTTCTTT.

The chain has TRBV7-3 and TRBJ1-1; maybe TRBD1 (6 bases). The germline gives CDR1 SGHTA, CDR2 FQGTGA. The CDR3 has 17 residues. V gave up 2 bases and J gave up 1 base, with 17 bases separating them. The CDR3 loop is CASSLAARGGGNTEAFF. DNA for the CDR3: TGTGCCAGCAGCTTAGCGGCCCGAGGGGGAGGGAACACTGAAGCTTTCTTT.

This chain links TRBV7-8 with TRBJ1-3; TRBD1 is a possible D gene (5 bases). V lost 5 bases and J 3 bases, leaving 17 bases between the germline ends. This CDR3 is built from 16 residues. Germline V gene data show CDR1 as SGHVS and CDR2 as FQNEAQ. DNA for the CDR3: TGTGCCAGCAGCCGAAAGGGGACCGCCTATGGAAACACCATATATTTT. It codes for CASSRKGTAYGNTIYF. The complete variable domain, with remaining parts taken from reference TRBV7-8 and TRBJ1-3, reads GAGVSQSPRYKVAKRGQDVALRCDPISGHVSLFWYQQALGQGPEFLTYFQNEAQLDKSGLPSDRFFAERPEGSVSTLKIQRTQQEDSAVYLCASSRKGTAYGNTIYFGEGSWLTVV.

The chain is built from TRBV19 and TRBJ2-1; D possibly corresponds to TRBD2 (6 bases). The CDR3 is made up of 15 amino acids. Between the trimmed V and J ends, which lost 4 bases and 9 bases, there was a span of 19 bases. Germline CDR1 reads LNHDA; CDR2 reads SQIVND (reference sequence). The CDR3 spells CASSNFLGRIGEQFF. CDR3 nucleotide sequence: TGTGCCAGTAGTAATTTCCTTGGGAGGATTGGTGAGCAGTTCTTC.

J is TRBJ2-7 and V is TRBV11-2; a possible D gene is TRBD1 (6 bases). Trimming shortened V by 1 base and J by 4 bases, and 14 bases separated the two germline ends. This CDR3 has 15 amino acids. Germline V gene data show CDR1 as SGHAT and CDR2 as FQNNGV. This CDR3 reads CASSLGAGRGYEQYF. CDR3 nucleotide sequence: TGTGCCAGCAGCTTAGGCGCGGGCAGGGGATACGAGCAGTACTTC.

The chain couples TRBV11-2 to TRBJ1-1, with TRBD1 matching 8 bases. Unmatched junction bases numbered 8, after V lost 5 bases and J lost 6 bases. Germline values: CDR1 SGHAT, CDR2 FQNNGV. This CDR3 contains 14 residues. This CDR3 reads CASSPRTGRAEAFF. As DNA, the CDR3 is TGTGCCAGCAGCCCTCGGACAGGGCGCGCTGAAGCTTTCTTT.

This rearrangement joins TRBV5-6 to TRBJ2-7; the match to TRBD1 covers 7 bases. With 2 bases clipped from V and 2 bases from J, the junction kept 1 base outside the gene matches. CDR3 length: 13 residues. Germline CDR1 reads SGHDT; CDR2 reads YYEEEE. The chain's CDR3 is CASSFDRAYEQYF. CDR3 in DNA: TGTGCCAGCAGCTTCGACAGGGCCTACGAGCAGTACTTC.

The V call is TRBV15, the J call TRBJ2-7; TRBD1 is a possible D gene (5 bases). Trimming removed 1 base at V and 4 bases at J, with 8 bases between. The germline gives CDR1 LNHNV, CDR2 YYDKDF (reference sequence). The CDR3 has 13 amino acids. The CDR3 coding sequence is TGTGCCACCAGCAGAGTACAGGATTACGAGCAGTACTTC. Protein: CATSRVQDYEQYF.

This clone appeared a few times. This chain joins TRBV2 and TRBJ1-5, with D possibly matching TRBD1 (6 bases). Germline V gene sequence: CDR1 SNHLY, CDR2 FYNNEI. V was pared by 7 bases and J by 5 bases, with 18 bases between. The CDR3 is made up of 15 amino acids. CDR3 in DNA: TGTGCCAGCACCGTGACAGGAGGGTCGGATCAGCCCCAGCATTTT. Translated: CASTVTGGSDQPQHF.

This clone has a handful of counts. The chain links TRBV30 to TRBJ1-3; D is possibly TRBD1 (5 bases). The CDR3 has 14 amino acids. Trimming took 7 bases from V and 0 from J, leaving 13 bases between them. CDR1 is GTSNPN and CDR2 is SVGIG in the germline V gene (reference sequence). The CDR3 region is CALDTGSSGNTIYF. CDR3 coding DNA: TGTGCCTTAGATACAGGAAGCTCTGGAAACACCATATATTTT.

DNA of the CDR3: TGTGCCAGCATAAAAAAACCAACTAATGAAAAACTGTTTTTT. Protein sequence: CASIKKPTNEKLFF. V and J are TRBV6-7 and TRBJ1-4; D is unclear. TRBV6-7 belongs to the ORF category, with a function that is uncertain. This CDR3 spans 14 amino acids. V lost 7 bases and J 0 bases, leaving 9 bases between the germline ends.

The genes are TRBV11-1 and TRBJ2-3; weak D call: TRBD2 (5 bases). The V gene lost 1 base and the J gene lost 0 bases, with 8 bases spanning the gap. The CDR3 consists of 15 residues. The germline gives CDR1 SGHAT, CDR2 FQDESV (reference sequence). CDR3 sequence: CASSLGRSSTDTQYF. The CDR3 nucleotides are TGTGCCAGCAGCTTAGGGAGGTCCAGCACAGATACGCAGTATTTT.

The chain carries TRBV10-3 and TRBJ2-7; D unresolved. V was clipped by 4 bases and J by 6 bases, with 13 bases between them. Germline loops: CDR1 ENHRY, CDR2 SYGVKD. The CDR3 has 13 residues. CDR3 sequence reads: CAISVPSGSEQYF. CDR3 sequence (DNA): TGTGCCATCAGTGTCCCCTCTGGATCCGAGCAGTACTTC.

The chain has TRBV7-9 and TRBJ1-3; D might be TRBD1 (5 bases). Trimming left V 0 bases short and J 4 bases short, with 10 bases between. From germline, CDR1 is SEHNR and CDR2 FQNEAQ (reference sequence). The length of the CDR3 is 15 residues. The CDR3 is CASSLAGGKGNTIYF. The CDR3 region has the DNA TGTGCCAGCAGCTTAGCGGGGGGAAAGGGAAACACCATATATTTT.

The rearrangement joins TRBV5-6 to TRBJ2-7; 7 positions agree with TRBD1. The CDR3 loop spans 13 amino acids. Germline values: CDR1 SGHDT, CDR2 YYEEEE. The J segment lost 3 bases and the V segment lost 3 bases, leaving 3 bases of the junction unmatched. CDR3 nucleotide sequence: TGTGCCAGCAGCTGGGACAGAGGCTACGAGCAGTACTTC. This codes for CASSWDRGYEQYF.

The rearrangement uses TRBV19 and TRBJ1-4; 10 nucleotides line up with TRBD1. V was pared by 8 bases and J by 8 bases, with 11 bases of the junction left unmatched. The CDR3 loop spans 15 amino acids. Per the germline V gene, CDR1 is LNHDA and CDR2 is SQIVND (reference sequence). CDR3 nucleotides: TGTGCCAGTGGCTCAATCGGGACAGGGGAAGAAAAACTGTTTTTT. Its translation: CASGSIGTGEEKLFF.

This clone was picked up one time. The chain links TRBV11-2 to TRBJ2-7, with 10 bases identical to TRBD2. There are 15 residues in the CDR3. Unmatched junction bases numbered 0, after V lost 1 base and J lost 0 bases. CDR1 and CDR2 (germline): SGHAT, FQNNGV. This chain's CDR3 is CASSLASGSSYEQYF. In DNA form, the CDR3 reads TGTGCCAGCAGCTTAGCTAGCGGGAGCTCCTACGAGCAGTACTTC.

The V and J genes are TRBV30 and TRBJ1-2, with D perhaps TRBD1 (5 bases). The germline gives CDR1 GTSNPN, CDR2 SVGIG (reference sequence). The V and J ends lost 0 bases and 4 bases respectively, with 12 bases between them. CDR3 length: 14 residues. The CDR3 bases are TGTGCCTGGAGTGTAGGGGCCGGCAGCTATGGCTACACCTTC. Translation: CAWSVGAGSYGYTF.

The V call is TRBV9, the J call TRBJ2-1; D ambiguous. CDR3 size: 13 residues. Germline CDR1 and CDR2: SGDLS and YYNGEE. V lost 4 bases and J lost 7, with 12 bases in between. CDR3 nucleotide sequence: TGTGCCAGCAGCCCCCGGGTTCAAAATGAGCAGTTCTTC. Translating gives CASSPRVQNEQFF. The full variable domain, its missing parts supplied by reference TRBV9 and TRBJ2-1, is DSGVTQTPKHLITATGQRVTLRCSPRSGDLSVYWYQQSLDQGLQFLIQYYNGEERAKGNILERFSAQQFPDLHSELNLSSLELGDSALYFCASSPRVQNEQFFGPGTRLTVL.

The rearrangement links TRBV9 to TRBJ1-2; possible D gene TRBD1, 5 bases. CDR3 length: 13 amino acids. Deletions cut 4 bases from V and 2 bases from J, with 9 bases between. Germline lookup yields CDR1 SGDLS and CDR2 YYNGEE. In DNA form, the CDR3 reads TGTGCCAGCAGCCGGGACCCCAACTATGGCTACACCTTC. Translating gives CASSRDPNYGYTF.

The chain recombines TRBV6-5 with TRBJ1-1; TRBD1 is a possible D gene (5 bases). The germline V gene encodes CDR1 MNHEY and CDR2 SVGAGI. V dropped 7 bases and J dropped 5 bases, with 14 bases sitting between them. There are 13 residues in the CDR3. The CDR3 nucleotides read TGTGCCAGCATCCCCCTTGGGGGGACTGAAGCTTTCTTT. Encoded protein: CASIPLGGTEAFF.

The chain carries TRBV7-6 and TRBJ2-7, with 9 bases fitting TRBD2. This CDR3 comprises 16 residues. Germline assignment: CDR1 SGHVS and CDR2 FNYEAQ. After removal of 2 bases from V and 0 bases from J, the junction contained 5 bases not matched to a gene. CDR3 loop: CASSLRAGGFSYEQYF. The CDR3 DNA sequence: TGTGCCAGCAGCTTACGTGCGGGAGGGTTCTCCTACGAGCAGTACTTC.

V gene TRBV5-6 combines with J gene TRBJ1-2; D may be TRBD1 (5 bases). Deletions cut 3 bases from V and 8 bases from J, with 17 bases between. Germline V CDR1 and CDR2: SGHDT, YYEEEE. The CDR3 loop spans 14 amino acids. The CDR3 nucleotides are TGTGCCAGCAGCTCATCCGGGACTCTGGAGGGCTACACCTTC. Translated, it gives CASSSSGTLEGYTF. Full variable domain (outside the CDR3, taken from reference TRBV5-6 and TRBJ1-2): DAGVTQSPTHLIKTRGQQVTLRCSPKSGHDTVSWYQQALGQGPQFIFQYYEEEERQRGNFPDRFSGHQFPNYSSELNVNALLLGDSALYLCASSSSGTLEGYTFGSGTRLTVV.

The CDR3 DNA sequence: TGTGCCAGTCGTACCGGAGATACGCAGTATTTT. Encoded protein: CASRTGDTQYF. The chain uses TRBV19 and TRBJ2-3, with unresolved D. Germline loops: CDR1 LNHDA, CDR2 SQIVND (reference sequence). The germline V and J ends were trimmed by 8 bases and 5 bases, with 8 bases remaining between them. This CDR3 has 11 amino acids.

CDR3 in DNA: TGTGCCAGCTCACCAGAGACAGGGGGGGTCACTGAAGCTTTCTTT. It encodes CASSPETGGVTEAFF. The V gene is TRBV18, the J gene TRBJ1-1, with 9 bases that match TRBD1. V gave up 2 bases and J gave up 4 bases; unmatched junction bases: 5. The CDR3 length is 15 residues. The V gene's germline CDR1 is KGHSH and CDR2 LQKENI.